These 20 T cell receptor beta chains originate from one sample sequenced in a study of T cell changes during pregnancy in multiple sclerosis. The method was immunoSEQ multiplex PCR; TCRdb's version includes in-frame clones alone and lacks a portion of them. The sample holds 45,000 to 60,000 clones; around 92% are singletons and the top ten take roughly 1.2%. The source material was peripheral blood, sampled after pregnancy. These receptors originate from a female donor in good health, enrolled as a control in a pregnancy study.

V is TRBV2 and J is TRBJ2-7; TRBD2 aligns across 10 bases. This CDR3 is 15 amino acids long. In germline, CDR1 is SNHLY, CDR2 FYNNEI. Trimming removed 1 base from V and 9 bases from J; junction bases left unmatched: 9. The CDR3 DNA reads TGTGCCAGCAGTGAAGAGGCTAGCGGGGGCCTTTGGCAGTACTTC. Translation gives CASSEEASGGLWQYF. The variable domain in full, with the rest retrieved from reference TRBV2 and TRBJ2-7, is EPEVTQTPSHQVTQMGQEVILRCVPISNHLYFYWYRQILGQKVEFLVSFYNNEISEKSEIFDDQFSVERPDGSNFTLKIRSTKLEDSAMYFCASSEEASGGLWQYFGPGTRLTVT.

The chain uses TRBV15 and TRBJ1-5; no clear D gene. V was cut by 3 bases and J by 3 bases, with 9 bases left in between. This CDR3 region has 14 residues. CDR1 and CDR2 from the germline V gene are LNHNV and YYDKDF (reference sequence). Here the CDR3 DNA reads TGTGCCACCAGCAGGCCGGGTTACAATCAGCCCCAGCATTTT. It yields the protein CATSRPGYNQPQHF.

V gene TRBV5-1 combines with J gene TRBJ2-1, with D possibly being TRBD1 (6 bases). The V gene's germline CDR1 is SGHRS and CDR2 YFSETQ. V was pared by 0 bases and J by 5 bases, with 18 bases between. CDR3 size: 17 residues. The CDR3 sequence is CASSLVTHRDMDNEQFF. The DNA for the CDR3 is TGCGCCAGCAGCTTGGTGACCCACAGGGATATGGACAATGAGCAGTTCTTC.

Only one count was recorded for this clone. The rearrangement links TRBV6-6 to TRBJ1-2, with 8 bases matching TRBD1. Germline V gene data show CDR1 as MNHNY and CDR2 as SVGAGI (reference sequence). The ends lost 5 bases at V and 9 bases at J; junction bases unmatched: 5. The CDR3 is made up of 12 amino acids. This CDR3 reads CASSPSGGSYTF. The CDR3 region has the DNA TGTGCCAGCAGTCCGTCAGGGGGCAGCTACACCTTC.

The chain combines TRBV27 with TRBJ1-5; D not certain. With 3 bases removed from V and 6 bases from J, the gap between germline ends came to 15 bases. CDR1 MNHEY and CDR2 SMNVEV come from the germline V gene (reference sequence). The CDR3 is made up of 15 amino acids. This chain's CDR3 is CASSFRWVESQPQHF. The DNA of the CDR3 is TGTGCCAGCAGTTTTCGTTGGGTGGAGTCTCAGCCCCAGCATTTT.

The chain uses TRBV18 and TRBJ2-1; TRBD2 is a possible D gene (5 bases). The CDR3 has 14 residues. Germline lookup yields CDR1 KGHSH and CDR2 LQKENI. Trimming left V 5 bases short and J 6 bases short, with 14 bases between. CDR3 loop: CASSLGSAGNEQFF. CDR3 sequence (DNA): TGTGCCAGCTCATTAGGATCGGCGGGCAATGAGCAGTTCTTC.

This clone was observed a few times. The V call is TRBV5-1, the J call TRBJ1-1, with a possible D match to TRBD1 (5 bases). V was shortened by 0 bases and J by 3 bases, with 12 bases between the two germline ends. The V gene's germline CDR1 is SGHRS and CDR2 YFSETQ. The CDR3 has 15 residues. The chain's CDR3 is CASSLAPQGDTEAFF. Here the CDR3 DNA reads TGCGCCAGCAGCTTGGCTCCTCAGGGCGACACTGAAGCTTTCTTT.

The J gene is TRBJ1-4, the V gene TRBV4-1; 7 nucleotides line up with TRBD1. This CDR3 has 16 residues. J lost 7 bases, V lost 4 bases, and 12 bases had no gene match. Germline V lookup: CDR1 MGHRA, CDR2 YSYEKL. CDR3 nucleotide sequence: TGCGCCAGCAGCCGGATCCACAGGGGAGGCGTTGAAAAACTGTTTTTT. Its translation is CASSRIHRGGVEKLFF.

This rearrangement joins TRBV6-6 to TRBJ1-4, with 7 bases aligning to TRBD1. CDR1 and CDR2 (germline): MNHNY, SVGAGI (reference sequence). The CDR3 covers 14 residues. J gave up 8 bases and V 0 bases, and 3 bases lay outside the gene matches. CDR3 loop: CASSYSKGGEKLFF. As DNA, the CDR3 is TGTGCCAGCAGTTACTCGAAAGGGGGCGAAAAACTGTTTTTT.

This chain joins TRBV5-1 and TRBJ1-1, with D possibly matching TRBD1 (5 bases). V lost 1 base, J lost 4 bases, and 14 bases lay in between. The germline V gene has CDR1 SGHRS and CDR2 YFSETQ. CDR3 length: 15 residues. CDR3 DNA sequence: TGCGCCAGCAGCTTGATATGGGTAAGGGGCACTGAAGCTTTCTTT. It specifies CASSLIWVRGTEAFF.

The V gene is TRBV30, the J gene TRBJ2-3, with TRBD2 identical over 11 bases. This CDR3 spans 14 amino acids. Germline lookup yields CDR1 GTSNPN and CDR2 SVGIG (reference sequence). The J segment lost 5 bases and the V segment lost 5 bases, leaving 6 bases of the junction unmatched. This CDR3 is CAWARLAGIDTQYF. The DNA of the CDR3 is TGTGCCTGGGCGCGACTAGCGGGGATAGATACGCAGTATTTT.

J is TRBJ2-7 and V is TRBV7-9; 7 nucleotides agree with TRBD1. CDR1 SEHNR and CDR2 FQNEAQ come from the germline V gene (reference sequence). CDR3 length: 15 residues. V lost 6 bases and J lost 3; bases outside the gene matches: 11. CDR3 protein: CASRTTGSRIYEQYF. The CDR3 DNA reads TGTGCCAGCAGGACGACAGGGAGCCGCATCTACGAGCAGTACTTC. Based on the CDR3 plus reference TRBV7-9 and TRBJ2-7, the full variable domain is DTGVSQNPRHKITKRGQNVTFRCDPISEHNRLYWYRQTLGQGPEFLTYFQNEAQLEKSRLLSDRFSAERPKGSFSTLEIQRTEQGDSAMYLCASRTTGSRIYEQYFGPGTRLTVT.

This chain uses TRBV5-5 with TRBJ1-1; 8 bases are a match to TRBD1. CDR3 size: 14 residues. Trimming at V came to 4 bases and at J to 7 bases, leaving 9 bases not matched to a gene. Germline V gives CDR1 SGHKS, CDR2 YYEKEE (reference sequence). CDR3 sequence: CASSEGPGGFEAFF. The CDR3, as DNA: TGTGCCAGCAGCGAAGGGCCAGGGGGCTTTGAAGCTTTCTTT.

This clone was detected a few times. The CDR3 here is CASRDRIATYEQYF. The DNA for the CDR3 is TGTGCCAGCCGAGACAGGATAGCTACCTACGAGCAGTACTTC. The V call is TRBV27, the J call TRBJ2-7; D is possibly TRBD1 (6 bases). V was pared by 8 bases and J by 2 bases, with 16 bases between. The CDR3 has 14 residues. The germline CDR1 and CDR2 sequences are MNHEY and SMNVEV (reference sequence).

CDR3 amino acids: CASRGQGARYQETQYF. Here the CDR3 DNA reads TGTGCCAGCAGAGGACAGGGGGCCCGGTACCAAGAGACCCAGTACTTC. The genes are TRBV2 and TRBJ2-5, with 11 bases aligning to TRBD1. V trimming: 6 bases; J trimming: 0 bases; junction bases outside the gene matches: 6. There are 16 residues in the CDR3. Germline values: CDR1 SNHLY, CDR2 FYNNEI.

J is TRBJ1-1 and V is TRBV6-5; the match to TRBD1 covers 8 bases. CDR1 is MNHEY and CDR2 is SVGAGI in the germline V gene. This CDR3 has 15 amino acids. The V segment lost 6 bases and the J segment 1 base; nucleotides outside the gene matches: 7. CDR3: CASRRQGQGNTEAFF. CDR3 DNA: TGTGCCAGCAGGAGACAGGGGCAGGGGAACACTGAAGCTTTCTTT.

This rearrangement joins TRBV2 to TRBJ1-1; D remains ambiguous. Trimming took 6 bases from V and 0 from J, leaving 8 bases between them. The CDR3 extends over 13 amino acids. CDR1 and CDR2 from the germline V gene are SNHLY and FYNNEI. This CDR3 is CASSAQLNTEAFF. The CDR3, as DNA: TGTGCCAGCAGCGCTCAGTTGAACACTGAAGCTTTCTTT. Looking up the rest from reference TRBV2 and TRBJ1-1 gives the full variable domain: EPEVTQTPSHQVTQMGQEVILRCVPISNHLYFYWYRQILGQKVEFLVSFYNNEISEKSEIFDDQFSVERPDGSNFTLKIRSTKLEDSAMYFCASSAQLNTEAFFGQGTRLTVV.

The chain recombines TRBV27 with TRBJ1-1; 9 bases match TRBD1. The CDR3 consists of 17 residues. The trim removed 5 bases at V and 11 bases at J, leaving 21 bases unmatched. The germline gives CDR1 MNHEY, CDR2 SMNVEV (reference sequence). The CDR3 region has the DNA TGTGCCAGCAGTCCTCCGGGGCGTGCGGGACAGGGTTGGCGGGCTTTCTTT. It translates to CASSPPGRAGQGWRAFF.

CDR3 in amino acids: CASSYPGLAGSAEQFF. The DNA of the CDR3 is TGTGCCAGCAGTTATCCGGGACTAGCGGGATCCGCCGAGCAGTTCTTC. V and J are TRBV6-5 and TRBJ2-1; TRBD2 agrees at 13 bases. The junction had 9 bases not matched to a gene; V was cut back by 3 bases and J by 10 bases. The CDR3 has 16 residues. Germline V CDR1 and CDR2: MNHEY, SVGAGI.

The rearrangement uses TRBV11-2 and TRBJ1-5, with D hard to call. V lost 1 base and J lost 0, with 10 bases in between. The CDR3 sequence is 16 residues long. The germline V gene encodes CDR1 SGHAT and CDR2 FQNNGV. The CDR3 bases are TGTGCCAGCAGCTTAGCTAGCAGATTTAGCAATCAGCCCCAGCATTTT. It specifies CASSLASRFSNQPQHF.